These T cell receptor beta chains were read from a single sample in a study of CD8 T cells in ankylosing spondylitis. Using its own MiXCR run on the 5' RACE reads, TCRdb lists one record per CDR3 protein. The sample consists of 250,000 or so distinct CDR3 sequences, 20% to 30% of them appearing once. The sample consisted of blood, either unsorted or a sorted T cell fraction (not recorded which). The receptors stem from a male donor with ankylosing spondylitis or in good health (not recorded which). Each CDR3 is given with its conserved first and last residue. D genes are given only for firm matches. Part of the rows lack a size; the others show once, few, many or a class for expanded clones.

v_call	clone_size	j_call	d_call	cdr3_nt	cdr3_aa
TRBV18	few	TRBJ1-1	TRBD1	TGTGCCAGCTCCCCGGGGACAGGGCTGGGAACTGAAGCTTTCTTT	CASSPGTGLGTEAFF
TRBV2	few	TRBJ2-3	.	TGTGCCAGCGTCTGGTACCGCACAGATACGCAGTATTTT	CASVWYRTDTQYF
TRBV6-5	.	TRBJ1-2	.	TGTGCCAGCAGTTACGACGGAATGGAAATAGGCTACACCTTC	CASSYDGMEIGYTF
TRBV7-2	many	TRBJ2-7	.	TGTGCCAGCAGCTTAGTCGGCCAGGGTTCATACGAGCAGTACTTC	CASSLVGQGSYEQYF
TRBV12-3/TRBV12-4	few	TRBJ2-7	.	TGTGCCAGTGCACCCCGCGGCAGGGGCGGTTCGGGCGAGCAGTACTTC	CASAPRGRGGSGEQYF
TRBV20-1	many	TRBJ2-1	TRBD1	TGCAGTGCGTCCCGTGGGGGACAGGGTACAAATGAGCAGTTCTTC	CSASRGGQGTNEQFF
TRBV12-3/TRBV12-4	few	TRBJ1-6	.	TGTGCCAGCACTCTGAGGGAGGATTCACCCCTCCACTTT	CASTLREDSPLHF
TRBV7-9	few	TRBJ1-4	TRBD1	TGTGCCAGCAGCCCGGGACAGGGGGGAAGTGAAAAACTGTTTTTT	CASSPGQGGSEKLFF
TRBV7-2	many	TRBJ2-5	.	TGTGCCAGCAGCTTAGCCTATGGAGAGACCCAGTACTTC	CASSLAYGETQYF
TRBV20-1	few	TRBJ2-1	TRBD2	TGCAGTGCTAGAGGCAGGGAGGGGTACAATGAGCAGTTCTTC	CSARGREGYNEQFF
TRBV20-1	.	TRBJ2-1	TRBD2	TGCAGTCCTCGGGGGGGCCTTAACAATGAGCAGTTCTTC	CSPRGGLNNEQFF
TRBV27	few	TRBJ2-7	.	TGTGCCACTACATTGGGGCTTGAATTAACCTACGAGCAGTACTTC	CATTLGLELTYEQYF
TRBV29-1	.	TRBJ1-4	.	TGCAGCGTTGAGGGGGGGGCGGGAGAAAAACTGTTTTTT	CSVEGGAGEKLFF
TRBV9	.	TRBJ2-5	TRBD1	TGTGCCAGCAGCGTCTCGGACAGGGTTCAAGAGACCCAGTACTTC	CASSVSDRVQETQYF
TRBV28	few	TRBJ2-5	TRBD2	TGTGCCAGCAGCACCAGGACTAGCGGTGAGACCCAGTACTTC	CASSTRTSGETQYF
TRBV4-2	few	TRBJ2-2	.	TGTGCCAGCAGCCAAGATCGAGGGACCGGGGAGCTGTTTTTT	CASSQDRGTGELFF
TRBV3-1	many	TRBJ2-3	TRBD2	TGTGCCAGCAGCCCTAGGAGAGCGGGGAGGCAGTATTTT	CASSPRRAGRQYF
TRBV12-3/TRBV12-4	few	TRBJ2-2	.	TGTGCCAGCAGTCAAGGACACAGGAACACCGGGGAGCTGTTTTTT	CASSQGHRNTGELFF
TRBV5-1	many	TRBJ2-1	.	TGCGCCAGCAGCGAGGACACCTCGGATGAGCAGTTCTTC	CASSEDTSDEQFF
TRBV12-2	few	TRBJ1-2	.	TGTGCGCAAGGGGGTTCCAACTATGGCTACACCTTC	CAQGGSNYGYTF
TRBV18	.	TRBJ2-1	.	TGTGCCAGCTCCCCCCGGGACAACTACAATGAGCAGTTCTTC	CASSPRDNYNEQFF
TRBV5-6	many	TRBJ2-7	TRBD1	TGTGCCAGCAGGACCGCCGGACAGGGGCTCCACGAGCAGTACTTC	CASRTAGQGLHEQYF
TRBV7-3	.	TRBJ2-1	TRBD2	TGTGCCAGCAGCTTAAATACCGCGGGGGGTGAGCAGTTCTTC	CASSLNTAGGEQFF
TRBV20-1	many	TRBJ1-2	.	TGCAGTGCTACGGGGGGCAAAGCTAACTATGGCTACACCTTC	CSATGGKANYGYTF
TRBV11-2	.	TRBJ2-3	.	TGTGCCAGCAGTTCGGTTCGTGGCACCCGGGGGGATACGCAGTATTTT	CASSSVRGTRGDTQYF
TRBV12-3/TRBV12-4	few	TRBJ2-3	TRBD2	TGTGCCAGCACCATAGCGGGCCCCCTCGGAGATACGCAGTATTTT	CASTIAGPLGDTQYF
TRBV12-3/TRBV12-4	many	TRBJ2-7	.	TGTGCCAGCAGTCCGATCGACAGGTTGGGCGAGCAGTACTTC	CASSPIDRLGEQYF
TRBV20-1	many	TRBJ1-6	TRBD1	TGCAGTGCTAACCGGGACAGGGGGAATTCACCCCTCCACTTT	CSANRDRGNSPLHF
TRBV12-3/TRBV12-4	.	TRBJ2-3	TRBD1	TGTGCCAGCAACTTGTTTGGGGGACAGGGGGCAGATACGCAGTATTTT	CASNLFGGQGADTQYF
TRBV6-5	.	TRBJ2-3	TRBD2	TGTGCCAGCAGTTACTCGATGGGGGGGTATACGCAGTATTTT	CASSYSMGGYTQYF
TRBV18	many	TRBJ2-7	.	TGTGCCAGCTCAGGACAGCTGAGCTCCTACGAGCAGTACTTC	CASSGQLSSYEQYF
TRBV5-1	.	TRBJ2-7	TRBD1	TGCGCCAGCAGCTGGACAGGTCAAAACTACGAGCAGTACTTC	CASSWTGQNYEQYF
TRBV29-1	many	TRBJ1-5	TRBD1	TGCAGCGTTTCCTACAGGGGTAATCAGCCCCAGCATTTT	CSVSYRGNQPQHF
TRBV29-1	many	TRBJ2-7	.	TGCAGCGTTGGGCAGGGCGCCGCCTACGAGCAGTACTTC	CSVGQGAAYEQYF
TRBV4-1	many	TRBJ2-3	.	TGCGCCAGCAGCCAAGTCCCACAGAGAAGCACAGATACGCAGTATTTT	CASSQVPQRSTDTQYF
TRBV18	once	TRBJ2-1	.	TGTGCCAGCTCACTAGGGGCCTCCGCCGAGCAGTTCTTC	CASSLGASAEQFF
TRBV20-1	.	TRBJ1-1	.	TGCAGTGCTAGAGAGGGGGGGGCGCCTTTGGGCACTGAAGCTTTCTTT	CSAREGGAPLGTEAFF
TRBV7-2	many	TRBJ2-1	TRBD2	TGTGCCAGCAGCTACGCTAGCGGGGGGTACAATGAGCAGTTCTTC	CASSYASGGYNEQFF
TRBV29-1	few	TRBJ2-1	TRBD1	TGCAGCGTTGAAAGACAGGGTGCCTACAATGAGCAGTTCTTC	CSVERQGAYNEQFF
TRBV12-3/TRBV12-4	once	TRBJ2-3	.	TGTGCCAGCAGTTTAACCCAAGATACGCAGTATTTT	CASSLTQDTQYF
TRBV20-1	many	TRBJ1-1	.	TGCAGTGCTAGCCCGAACACTGAAGCTTTCTTT	CSASPNTEAFF
TRBV20-1	.	TRBJ2-7	.	TGCAGTGCTAGAGATTTGGCGGACGAGCAGTACTTC	CSARDLADEQYF
TRBV20-1	many	TRBJ1-1	.	TGCAGTGCTAGACCCCAGGGCGGGGGGACTGAAGCTTTCTTT	CSARPQGGGTEAFF
TRBV12-3/TRBV12-4	many	TRBJ1-2	TRBD1	TGTGCCAGCAGTCACACAACAGGGGCCAACTATGGCTACACCTTC	CASSHTTGANYGYTF
TRBV12-3/TRBV12-4	many	TRBJ1-3	.	TGTGCCAGCGCAGGACGGGGAAACACCATATATTTT	CASAGRGNTIYF